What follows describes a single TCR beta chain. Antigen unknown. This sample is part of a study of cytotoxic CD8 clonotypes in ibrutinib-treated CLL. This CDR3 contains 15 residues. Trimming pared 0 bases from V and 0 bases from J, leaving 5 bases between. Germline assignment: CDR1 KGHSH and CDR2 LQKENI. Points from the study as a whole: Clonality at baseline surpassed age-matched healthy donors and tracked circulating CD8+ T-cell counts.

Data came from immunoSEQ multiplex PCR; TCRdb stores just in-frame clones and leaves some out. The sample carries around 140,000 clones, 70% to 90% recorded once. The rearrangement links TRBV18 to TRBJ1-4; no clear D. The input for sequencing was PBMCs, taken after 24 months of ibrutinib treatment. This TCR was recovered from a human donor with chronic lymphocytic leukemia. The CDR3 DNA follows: TGTGCCAGCTCACCACCAGGAGCAACTAATGAAAAACTGTTTTTT. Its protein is CASSPPGATNEKLFF.